Presented here are 32 T cell receptor beta chains from one specimen sequenced in a study of lymphopenia after photon versus proton radiotherapy. The data were produced by immunoSEQ multiplex PCR, yet TCRdb's version contains in-frame clones alone and is incomplete. This table holds roughly 3,000 clones, 94% found once. Sequencing was performed on peripheral blood, taken from a patient treated with photon-based radiotherapy. These receptors all come from a woman aged 70 to 79 with pancreatic cancer.

The CDR3 DNA follows: TGCGCCAGCAGCCAAGAGGGGCGGAATACGCAGTATTTT. This codes for CASSQEGRNTQYF. The rearrangement links TRBV4-1 to TRBJ2-3, with a tentative D call TRBD1 (5 bases). Germline V lookup: CDR1 MGHRA, CDR2 YSYEKL. The ends were cut back, 0 bases at V and 7 bases at J, with 8 bases in the middle. The CDR3 contains 13 residues.

The chain joins TRBV30 to TRBJ1-4; D is ambiguous. V gave up 0 bases and J gave up 8 bases, with 13 bases separating them. CDR1 GTSNPN and CDR2 SVGIG come from the germline V gene (reference sequence). The CDR3 is 14 residues long. The chain's CDR3 is CAWSVLTTGEKLFF. DNA for the CDR3: TGTGCCTGGAGTGTACTTACTACTGGGGAAAAACTGTTTTTT. Together with reference TRBV30 and TRBJ1-4, the CDR3 gives the full variable domain: SQTIHQWPATLVQPVGSPLSLECTVEGTSNPNLYWYRQAAGRGLQLLFYSVGIGQISSEVPQNLSASRPQDRQFILSSKKLLLSDSGFYLCAWSVLTTGEKLFFGSGTQLSVL.

The gene calls are TRBV21-1 and TRBJ2-5; the table assigns TRBD2, which was not confirmed against the DNA. TRBV21-1 is recorded as a pseudogene. The length of the CDR3 is 19 residues. The CDR3 reads CASSLRLVLLESVGGTQYF. CDR3 nucleotides: TGTGCCAGCAGCCTACGATTAGTTCTTCTAGAATCTGTAGGCGGTACCCAGTACTTC.

The rearrangement uses TRBV2 and TRBJ1-4, with a weak D call TRBD1 (6 bases). The germline V gene has CDR1 SNHLY and CDR2 FYNNEI. This CDR3 spans 15 amino acids. V dropped 1 base and J dropped 7 bases, with 13 bases sitting between them. In DNA form, the CDR3 reads TGTGCCAGCAGTGAAGGAGGGGGGGCGGTTGAAAAACTGTTTTTT. Translation: CASSEGGGAVEKLFF.

The rearrangement uses TRBV5-8 and TRBJ2-3; 10 positions match TRBD2. This CDR3 has 15 residues. Germline assignment: CDR1 SGHTS and CDR2 YDEGEE. J lost 5 bases, V lost 5 bases, and 8 bases had no gene match. In DNA form, the CDR3 reads TGTGCCAGCAGGGCTAGCGGGAGTCCGGGAGATACGCAGTATTTT. Amino acid sequence: CASRASGSPGDTQYF.

The V call is TRBV5-1, the J call TRBJ2-5, with TRBD2 identical over 12 bases. Per the germline V gene, CDR1 is SGHRS and CDR2 is YFSETQ. Trimming cost V 4 bases and J 5 bases; bases outside gene matches: 9. The CDR3 extends over 16 amino acids. The CDR3 sequence: CASSTRTSGIGETQYF. CDR3 coding DNA: TGCGCCAGCAGCACACGGACTAGCGGGATTGGGGAGACCCAGTACTTC.

CDR3 region: CSVRARLNTEAFF. CDR3 coding DNA: TGCAGCGTTAGAGCCAGATTGAACACTGAAGCTTTCTTT. The J gene is TRBJ1-1, the V gene TRBV29-1; D is ambiguous. This CDR3 spans 13 amino acids. Looked up from germline, CDR1 is SQVTM and CDR2 is ANQGSEA. V dropped 5 bases and J dropped 0 bases, with 10 bases sitting between them.

This rearrangement joins TRBV5-5 to TRBJ2-2; TRBD2 agrees at 8 bases. Germline V gene lookup returns CDR1 SGHKS and CDR2 YYEKEE (reference sequence). The CDR3 loop spans 13 amino acids. The V segment lost 5 bases and the J segment 7 bases; nucleotides outside the gene matches: 4. CDR3 sequence reads: CASRSTSGGELFF. CDR3 nucleotides: TGTGCCAGCAGATCCACTAGCGGCGGGGAGCTGTTTTTT.

V is TRBV5-4 and J is TRBJ2-2; the match to TRBD1 covers 9 bases. Germline loops: CDR1 SGHNT, CDR2 YYREEE (reference sequence). The CDR3 consists of 16 residues. J was trimmed by 6 bases and V by 4 bases; bases with no gene match: 10. The CDR3 sequence: CASSTRDRVFSGELFF. The CDR3, as DNA: TGTGCCAGCAGCACCCGGGACAGGGTTTTCTCCGGGGAGCTGTTTTTT.

This rearrangement joins TRBV10-3 to TRBJ2-5; TRBD2 matches at 9 bases. J gave up 4 bases and V 10 bases, and 4 bases lay outside the gene matches. The CDR3 length is 12 residues. CDR1 is ENHRY, CDR2 SYGVKD, per germline. The CDR3 nucleotides read TGTGCCAGCGGGAGGGAGACAGAGACCCAGTACTTC. It yields the protein CASGRETETQYF.

The J gene is TRBJ2-7, the V gene TRBV6-6; 9 nucleotides agree with TRBD1. CDR1 MNHNY and CDR2 SVGAGI come from the germline V gene (reference sequence). This CDR3 is 15 amino acids long. The J segment lost 6 bases and the V segment lost 0 bases, leaving 6 bases of the junction unmatched. In DNA, the CDR3 is TGTGCCAGCAGTTACTCCGGGACAGGGTTGGGCGAGCAGTACTTC. Encoded protein: CASSYSGTGLGEQYF.

The chain uses TRBV5-4 and TRBJ2-7; a possible D gene is TRBD2 (8 bases). The germline CDR1 and CDR2 sequences are SGHNT and YYREEE (reference sequence). The length of the CDR3 is 16 residues. V was trimmed by 4 bases and J by 1 base, leaving 18 bases between them. CDR3 in DNA: TGTGCCAGCAGCCCGTCGGGAGGGGGCAGTTCCTACGAGCAGTACTTC. Translating gives CASSPSGGGSSYEQYF.

V gene TRBV6-6 combines with J gene TRBJ2-7; D possibly corresponds to TRBD1 (5 bases). This CDR3 contains 16 residues. Looked up from germline, CDR1 is MNHNY and CDR2 is SVGAGI (reference sequence). V was shortened by 0 bases and J by 3 bases, with 15 bases between the two germline ends. DNA for the CDR3: TGTGCCAGCAGTTACTCCCCGTTTGGCCAGGGCTACGAGCAGTACTTC. Translation gives CASSYSPFGQGYEQYF.

The V gene is TRBV21-1, the J gene TRBJ2-2; TRBD2 reflects the table's D call only, with no check against the DNA. TRBV21-1 has pseudogene status. The CDR3 spans 18 residues. In DNA form, the CDR3 reads TGTGCCAGCAGCCCCCGACTAGCGGGAGGGCCGCACACCGGGGAGCTGTTTTTT. Its translation is CASSPRLAGGPHTGELFF.

The chain couples TRBV29-1 to TRBJ2-1; 8 bases fit TRBD1. Germline CDR1 SQVTM, CDR2 ANQGSEA. This CDR3 region has 15 residues. J was trimmed by 8 bases and V by 0 bases; bases with no gene match: 9. CDR3 loop: CSVEDRGQGLDEQFF. The CDR3 nucleotides read TGCAGCGTTGAAGACAGGGGGCAAGGTCTCGATGAGCAGTTCTTC.

The chain recombines TRBV14 with TRBJ1-1, with D maybe TRBD1 (5 bases). CDR3 length equals 13 residues. Germline V gene lookup returns CDR1 SGHDN and CDR2 FVKESK. The germline V and J ends were trimmed by 1 base and 11 bases, with 14 bases remaining between them. The CDR3 DNA sequence: TGTGCCAGCAGCCAAGGAGGGACCTTAGCTGCTTTCTTT. Protein sequence: CASSQGGTLAAFF.

This chain connects TRBV5-4 to TRBJ1-1, with D perhaps TRBD1 (5 bases). The CDR3 runs to 13 residues. The V gene's germline CDR1 is SGHNT and CDR2 YYREEE (reference sequence). V dropped 6 bases and J dropped 6 bases, with 15 bases sitting between them. CDR3 amino acids: CASTTPGRAEAFF. The DNA of the CDR3 is TGTGCCAGCACCACCCCGGGGCGGGCTGAAGCTTTCTTT.

The chain carries TRBV10-3 and TRBJ2-1; the D is unclear. The CDR3 extends over 11 amino acids. Trimming cost V 6 bases and J 4 bases, with 4 bases left between them. CDR1 and CDR2 (germline): ENHRY, SYGVKD. The CDR3 coding sequence is TGTGCCATCAGAGCTTACAATGAGCAGTTCTTC. It translates to CAIRAYNEQFF.

The chain combines TRBV7-9 with TRBJ2-7; 9 bases map to TRBD2. The CDR3 loop spans 19 amino acids. CDR1 SEHNR and CDR2 FQNEAQ come from the germline V gene (reference sequence). V gave up 0 bases and J gave up 4 bases; unmatched junction bases: 16. As DNA, the CDR3 is TGTGCCAGCAGCTTAGCAGGTGGGAGTAGCGGGAGCCGGGGTTACGAGCAGTACTTC. It specifies CASSLAGGSSGSRGYEQYF.

This chain uses TRBV5-1 with TRBJ1-1; 9 nucleotides agree with TRBD1. V shed 4 bases and J 8 bases; nucleotides not matched to a gene: 9. Germline V CDR1 and CDR2: SGHRS, YFSETQ. The CDR3 is 14 amino acids. CDR3 in amino acids: CASSLLSTGGEAFF. The CDR3 DNA is TGCGCCAGCAGCCTCCTTTCGACAGGGGGGGAAGCTTTCTTT.

The V call is TRBV2, the J call TRBJ2-7; D might be TRBD2 (7 bases). The CDR3 consists of 14 residues. Per germline, CDR1 SNHLY and CDR2 FYNNEI. The V end was cut by 6 bases, the J end by 3 bases, with 15 bases between. This CDR3 reads CASRGTPGGYEQYF. The CDR3 DNA reads as TGTGCCAGCAGGGGGACACCGGGGGGCTACGAGCAGTACTTC.

The rearrangement uses TRBV25-1 and TRBJ2-5; a possible D gene is TRBD2 (5 bases). V was pared by 1 base and J by 4 bases, with 13 bases between. This CDR3 contains 15 residues. Germline V lookup: CDR1 MGHDK, CDR2 SYGVNS. CDR3 protein: CASSESSGRGETQYF. CDR3 nucleotides: TGTGCCAGCAGTGAATCGTCAGGCCGGGGAGAGACCCAGTACTTC.

The chain recombines TRBV9 with TRBJ2-3; D may be TRBD1 or TRBD2 (5 bases each). This CDR3 comprises 13 residues. The germline V gene has CDR1 SGDLS and CDR2 YYNGEE. V gave up 2 bases and J gave up 6 bases, with 10 bases separating them. CDR3 region: CASSVGGPDTQYF. The CDR3 nucleotides are TGTGCCAGCAGCGTTGGGGGTCCGGATACGCAGTATTTT.

The chain links TRBV21-1 to TRBJ1-4. TRBV21-1 is a documented pseudogene. The CDR3 runs 16 residues. This CDR3 reads CASSKAGRELRGKLFF. Here the CDR3 DNA reads TGTGCCAGCAGCAAGGCAGGACGGGAGCTTAGGGGAAAACTGTTTTTT.

J is TRBJ1-6 and V is TRBV2, with 10 bases fitting TRBD1. CDR1 and CDR2 from the germline V gene are SNHLY and FYNNEI. The V gene end was trimmed by 5 bases and the J gene end by 6 bases; junction bases not matched to a gene: 4. The CDR3 spans 15 residues. CDR3 in DNA: TGTGCCAGCAGTCGGGACAGGGGAGGTAATTCACCCCTCCACTTT. It translates to CASSRDRGGNSPLHF. Using reference TRBV2 and TRBJ1-6 for the parts outside the CDR3, the full variable domain is EPEVTQTPSHQVTQMGQEVILRCVPISNHLYFYWYRQILGQKVEFLVSFYNNEISEKSEIFDDQFSVERPDGSNFTLKIRSTKLEDSAMYFCASSRDRGGNSPLHFGNGTRLTVT.

The chain links TRBV15 to TRBJ1-6, with D possibly matching TRBD1 (5 bases). Germline loops: CDR1 LNHNV, CDR2 YYDKDF (reference sequence). This CDR3 region has 14 residues. The V end lost 3 bases, the J end lost 9 bases, and 12 bases lay between the germline ends. CDR3 coding DNA: TGTGCCACCAGCAGGAGACGGGACCCTTCACCCCTCCACTTT. Its protein product is CATSRRRDPSPLHF.

V gene TRBV7-8 combines with J gene TRBJ2-3; TRBD2 aligns across 11 bases. The CDR3 is 19 amino acids. Germline CDR1 reads SGHVS; CDR2 reads FQNEAQ. Losses at the gene ends were 1 base for V and 4 bases for J; bases not matched to a gene: 13. The CDR3 sequence: CASSLDPLAGGVRADTQYF. The CDR3 nucleotides read TGTGCCAGCAGCTTAGACCCGCTAGCGGGAGGTGTCAGGGCAGATACGCAGTATTTT.

V usage is TRBV11-2 and J usage is TRBJ2-1, with 12 bases identical to TRBD2. Trimming cost V 3 bases and J 7 bases; bases outside gene matches: 4. The CDR3 has 15 amino acids. From germline, CDR1 is SGHAT and CDR2 FQNNGV. The CDR3 region has the DNA TGTGCCAGCAGCTTCTCTAGCGGGAGGGGGAATGAGCAGTTCTTC. This encodes CASSFSSGRGNEQFF.

The J gene is TRBJ2-5, the V gene TRBV5-1; TRBD2 is a possible D gene (6 bases). Germline values: CDR1 SGHRS, CDR2 YFSETQ. Trimming shortened V by 4 bases and J by 11 bases, and 18 bases separated the two germline ends. The CDR3 has 13 residues. CDR3 protein: CASSPNGSGEQYF. The DNA of the CDR3 is TGCGCCAGCAGCCCTAACGGGTCGGGGGAGCAGTACTTC.

J is TRBJ1-1 and V is TRBV5-4, with 10 bases matching TRBD1. The V gene end was trimmed by 4 bases and the J gene end by 5 bases; junction bases not matched to a gene: 8. The CDR3 spans 15 residues. Looked up from germline, CDR1 is SGHNT and CDR2 is YYREEE (reference sequence). In DNA form, the CDR3 reads TGTGCCAGCAGCACAGACAGGGGGCCGAGAACTGAAGCTTTCTTT. It yields the protein CASSTDRGPRTEAFF.

The chain has TRBV7-4 and TRBJ2-3; possibly TRBD1 or TRBD2 for D (5 bases each). V lost 5 bases and J 9 bases, leaving 21 bases between the germline ends. The CDR3 has 15 amino acids. The germline gives CDR1 SGHVT, CDR2 SQSDAQ. CDR3 nucleotides: TGTGCCAGCAGCCCGGGGACGGCCAGCGTTGGGACGCAGTATTTT. Its protein product is CASSPGTASVGTQYF.

The V and J genes are TRBV2 and TRBJ2-7; 9 bases line up with TRBD2. Looked up from germline, CDR1 is SNHLY and CDR2 is FYNNEI. The CDR3 covers 16 residues. V lost 4 bases and J lost 3; bases outside the gene matches: 10. In nucleotides, the CDR3 is TGTGCCAGCAGTGGGTTAGCGGGAGCCTCCCTCTACGAGCAGTACTTC. Its protein product is CASSGLAGASLYEQYF.